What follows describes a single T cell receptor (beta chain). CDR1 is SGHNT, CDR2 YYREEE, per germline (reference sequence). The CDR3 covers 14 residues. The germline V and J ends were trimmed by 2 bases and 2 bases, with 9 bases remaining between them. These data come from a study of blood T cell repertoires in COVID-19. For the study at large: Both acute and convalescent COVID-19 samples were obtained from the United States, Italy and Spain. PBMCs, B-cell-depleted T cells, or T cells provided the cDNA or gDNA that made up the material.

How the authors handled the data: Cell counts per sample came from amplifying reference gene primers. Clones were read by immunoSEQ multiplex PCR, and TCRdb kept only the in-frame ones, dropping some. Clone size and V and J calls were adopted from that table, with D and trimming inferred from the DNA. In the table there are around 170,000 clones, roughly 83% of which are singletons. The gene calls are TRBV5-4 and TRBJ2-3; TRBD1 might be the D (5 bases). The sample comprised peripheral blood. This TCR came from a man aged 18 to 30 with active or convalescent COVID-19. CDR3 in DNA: TGTGCCAGCAGCTTTGACAGCACCACAGATACGCAGTATTTT. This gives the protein CASSFDSTTDTQYF.